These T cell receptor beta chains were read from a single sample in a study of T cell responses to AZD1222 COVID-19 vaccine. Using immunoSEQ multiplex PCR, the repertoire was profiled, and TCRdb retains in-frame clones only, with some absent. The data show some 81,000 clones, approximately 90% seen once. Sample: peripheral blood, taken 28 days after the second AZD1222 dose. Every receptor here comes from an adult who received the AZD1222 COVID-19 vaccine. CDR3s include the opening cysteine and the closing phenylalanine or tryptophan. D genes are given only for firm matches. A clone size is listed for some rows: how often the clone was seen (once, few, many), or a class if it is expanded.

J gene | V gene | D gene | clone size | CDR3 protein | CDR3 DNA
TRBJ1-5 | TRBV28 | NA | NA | CASSLPGINNQPQHF | TGTGCCAGCAGTTTACCGGGCATAAACAATCAGCCCCAGCATTTT
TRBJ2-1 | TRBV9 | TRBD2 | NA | CASTGTSGRLNEQFF | TGTGCCAGCACCGGGACTAGCGGGAGGTTAAATGAGCAGTTCTTC
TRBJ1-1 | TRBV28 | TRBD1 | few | CASSSLGQGQAFF | TGTGCCAGCAGTTCCTTGGGACAGGGACAAGCTTTCTTT
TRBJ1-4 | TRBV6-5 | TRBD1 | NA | CASRDDRVDEKLFF | TGTGCCAGCAGAGACGACAGGGTCGACGAAAAACTGTTTTTT
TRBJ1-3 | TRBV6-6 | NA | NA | CASSDQGSGNTIYF | TGTGCCAGCAGTGATCAGGGTTCTGGAAACACCATATATTTT
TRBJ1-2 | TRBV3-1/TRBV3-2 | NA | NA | CASSQEPYGYTF | TGTGCCAGCAGCCAAGAACCCTATGGCTACACCTTC
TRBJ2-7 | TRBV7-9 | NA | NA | CASSLTQTYEQYF | TGTGCCAGCAGCTTAACACAAACCTACGAGCAGTACTTC
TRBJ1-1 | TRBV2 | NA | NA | CASSLSQNTEAFF | TGTGCCAGCAGTCTCAGCCAGAACACTGAAGCTTTCTTT
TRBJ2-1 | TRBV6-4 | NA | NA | CASSDYLGEQFF | TGTGCCAGCAGTGACTATCTGGGGGAACAGTTCTTC
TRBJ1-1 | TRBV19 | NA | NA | CASSIRQHEGKAFF | TGTGCCAGTAGTATTAGACAGCATGAAGGTAAAGCTTTCTTT
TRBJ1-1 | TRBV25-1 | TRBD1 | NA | CASSDRPQGGNTEAFF | TGTGCCAGCAGTGATCGTCCCCAGGGGGGGAACACTGAAGCTTTCTTT
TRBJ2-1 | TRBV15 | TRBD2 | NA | CATSRLAGVGNEQFF | TGTGCCACCAGCAGGCTAGCGGGAGTCGGCAATGAGCAGTTCTTC
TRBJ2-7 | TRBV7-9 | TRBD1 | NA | CASSLMLRPRDRSYEQYF | TGTGCCAGCAGCTTAATGCTTAGACCCCGGGACAGATCCTACGAGCAGTACTTC
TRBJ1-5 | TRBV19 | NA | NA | CASTGAGPPTLYSNQPQHF | TGTGCCAGTACGGGTGCGGGTCCTCCGACCCTTTATAGCAATCAGCCCCAGCATTTT
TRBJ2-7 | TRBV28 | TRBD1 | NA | CASSWGQEVNEQYF | TGTGCCAGCAGTTGGGGACAGGAGGTCAACGAGCAGTACTTC
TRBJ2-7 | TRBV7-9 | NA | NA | CASSPRNEQYF | TGTGCCAGCAGCCCCCGAAACGAGCAGTACTTC
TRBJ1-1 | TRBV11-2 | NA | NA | CASSLLGWAEAFF | TGTGCCAGCAGCTTATTGGGGTGGGCTGAAGCTTTCTTT
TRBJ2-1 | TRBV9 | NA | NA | CASSAPVGDEQFF | TGTGCCAGCAGCGCCCCGGTTGGGGATGAGCAGTTCTTC
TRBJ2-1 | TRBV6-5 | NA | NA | CASSYSIVNEQFF | TGTGCCAGCAGTTACTCGATAGTTAATGAGCAGTTCTTC
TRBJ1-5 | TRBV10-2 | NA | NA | CASSLSGGSNQPQHF | TGCGCCAGCAGTCTATCGGGGGGGAGCAATCAGCCCCAGCATTTT
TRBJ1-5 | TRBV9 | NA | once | CASSVDLRQPQHF | TGTGCCAGCAGCGTGGACTTGCGGCAGCCCCAGCATTTT
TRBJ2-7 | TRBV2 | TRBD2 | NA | CASRATGLADKYEQYF | TGTGCCAGCAGAGCTACTGGACTAGCGGATAAATACGAGCAGTACTTC
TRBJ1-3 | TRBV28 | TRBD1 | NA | CASSLSGGEGNTIYF | TGTGCCAGCAGTTTATCAGGGGGGGAGGGAAACACCATATATTTT
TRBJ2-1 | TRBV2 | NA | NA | CASNGQLKYNEQFF | TGTGCCAGCAATGGACAACTAAAGTACAATGAGCAGTTCTTC
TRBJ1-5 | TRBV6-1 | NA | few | CASSESGGNQPQHF | TGTGCCAGCAGTGAGTCGGGGGGCAATCAGCCCCAGCATTTT
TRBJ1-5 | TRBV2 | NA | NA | CASSETGGQPQHF | TGTGCCAGCAGTGAGACAGGTGGACAGCCCCAGCATTTT
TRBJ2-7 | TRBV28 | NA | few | CASSLLSYEQYF | TGTGCCAGCAGTTTATTGTCCTACGAGCAGTACTTC
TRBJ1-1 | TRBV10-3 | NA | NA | CAISSTGSTEAFF | TGTGCCATCAGTAGCACAGGGAGCACTGAAGCTTTCTTT
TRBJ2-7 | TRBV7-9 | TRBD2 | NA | CASSTTSGGLIEQYF | TGTGCCAGCAGCACGACTAGCGGGGGGTTGATTGAGCAGTACTTC
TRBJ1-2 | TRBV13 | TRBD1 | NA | CASSLRRGHSYGYTF | TGTGCCAGCAGCTTGCGGAGGGGGCATAGCTATGGCTACACCTTC
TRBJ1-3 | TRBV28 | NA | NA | CATGDGASSGNTIYF | TGTGCCACCGGGGACGGGGCGAGCTCTGGAAACACCATATATTTT
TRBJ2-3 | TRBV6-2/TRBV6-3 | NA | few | CASSPRVGGTDTQYF | TGTGCCAGCAGCCCCCGGGTCGGCGGCACAGATACGCAGTATTTT
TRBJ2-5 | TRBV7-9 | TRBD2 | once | CASRPPGGKETQYF | TGTGCCAGCAGACCACCGGGGGGAAAAGAGACCCAGTACTTC
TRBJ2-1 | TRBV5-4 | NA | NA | CASSLAGNNEQFF | TGTGCCAGCAGCTTGGCCGGGAACAATGAGCAGTTCTTC
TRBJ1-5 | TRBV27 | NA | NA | CASAPWAGRSSQPQHF | TGTGCCAGCGCCCCTTGGGCGGGGAGATCAAGTCAGCCCCAGCATTTT
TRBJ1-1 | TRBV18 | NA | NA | CASSDRQSLNTEAFF | TGTGCCAGCTCAGATCGACAGAGCCTGAACACTGAAGCTTTCTTT
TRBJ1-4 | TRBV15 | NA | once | CATSRERGNEKLFF | TGTGCCACCAGCAGAGAAAGGGGGAATGAAAAACTGTTTTTT
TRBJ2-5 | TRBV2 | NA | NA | CASSEALLGEQETQYF | TGTGCCAGCAGTGAAGCGCTTCTAGGGGAACAAGAGACCCAGTACTTC
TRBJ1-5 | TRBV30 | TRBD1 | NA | CAWSVGVAGGGQPQHF | TGTGCCTGGAGTGTTGGAGTGGCAGGGGGCGGTCAGCCCCAGCATTTT
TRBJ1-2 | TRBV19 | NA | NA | CASSTAESYGYTF | TGTGCCAGTAGTACAGCCGAGTCATATGGCTACACCTTC
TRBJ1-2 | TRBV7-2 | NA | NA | CASSLAGVNYGYTF | TGTGCCAGCAGCTTGGCAGGAGTTAACTATGGCTACACCTTC
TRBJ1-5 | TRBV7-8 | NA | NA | CASSLEVVTSNQPQHF | TGTGCCAGCAGCTTAGAGGTTGTAACAAGCAATCAGCCCCAGCATTTT